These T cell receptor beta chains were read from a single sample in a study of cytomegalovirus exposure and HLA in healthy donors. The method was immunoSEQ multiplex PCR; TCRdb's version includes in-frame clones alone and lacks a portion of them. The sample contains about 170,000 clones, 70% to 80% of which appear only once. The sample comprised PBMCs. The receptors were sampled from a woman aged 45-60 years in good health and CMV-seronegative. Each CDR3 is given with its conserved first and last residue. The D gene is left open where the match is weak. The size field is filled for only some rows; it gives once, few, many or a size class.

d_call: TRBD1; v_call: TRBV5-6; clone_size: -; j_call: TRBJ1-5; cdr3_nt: TGTGCCAGCAGCTTGCGGGACAGGGGACAGCCCCAGCATTTT; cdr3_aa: CASSLRDRGQPQHF
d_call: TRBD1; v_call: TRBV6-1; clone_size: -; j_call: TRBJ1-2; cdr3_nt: TGTGCCAGCACCGACAGGGTGGAGGGCTACACCTTC; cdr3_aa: CASTDRVEGYTF
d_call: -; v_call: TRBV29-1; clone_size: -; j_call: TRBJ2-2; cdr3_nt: TGCAGCATGCGGGGCCTAGCCGGTTCCGGGGAGCTGTTTTTT; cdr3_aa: CSMRGLAGSGELFF
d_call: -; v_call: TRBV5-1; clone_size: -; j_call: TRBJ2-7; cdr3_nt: TGCGCCAGCAGCTTGGGTCGGGAGCAGTACTTC; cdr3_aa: CASSLGREQYF
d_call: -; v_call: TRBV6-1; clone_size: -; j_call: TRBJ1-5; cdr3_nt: TGTGCCAGCAGTGAAGGGACAGTGGTGTCTCAGCCCCAGCATTTT; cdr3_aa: CASSEGTVVSQPQHF
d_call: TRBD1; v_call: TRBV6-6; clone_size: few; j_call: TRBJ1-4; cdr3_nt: TGTGCCAGCAGTTACGACAGGGCTAATGAAAAACTGTTTTTT; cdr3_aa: CASSYDRANEKLFF
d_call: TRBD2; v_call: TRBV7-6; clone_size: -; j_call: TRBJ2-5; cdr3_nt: TGTGCCAGCAGCTCCCTGGCTAGAGATAGCGGGGCCCGGGAGACCCAGTACTTC; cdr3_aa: CASSSLARDSGARETQYF
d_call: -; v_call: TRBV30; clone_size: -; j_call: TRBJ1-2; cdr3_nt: TGTGCCTGGAGCCGGCGGATACCCGCGGCAGTATATGGCTACACCTTC; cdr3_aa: CAWSRRIPAAVYGYTF
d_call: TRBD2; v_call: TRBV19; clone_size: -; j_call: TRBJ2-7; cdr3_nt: TGTGCCAGTAGTGCCCGACTAGCGGGAGACGAGCAGTACTTC; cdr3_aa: CASSARLAGDEQYF
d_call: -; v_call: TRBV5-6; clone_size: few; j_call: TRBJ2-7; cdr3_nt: TGTGCCAGCAGCTTCTATTCGTTAGCGGCCTCCTACGAGCAGTACTTC; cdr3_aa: CASSFYSLAASYEQYF
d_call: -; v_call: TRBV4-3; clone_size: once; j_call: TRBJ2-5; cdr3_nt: TGCGCCAGCAGCCAAGATCGGGACATTACCTGGGAGACCCAGTACTTC; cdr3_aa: CASSQDRDITWETQYF
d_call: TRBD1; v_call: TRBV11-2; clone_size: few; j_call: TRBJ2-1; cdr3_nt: TGTGCCAGCAGCTCCCTCGGGACAGTCCAGTTCTTC; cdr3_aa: CASSSLGTVQFF
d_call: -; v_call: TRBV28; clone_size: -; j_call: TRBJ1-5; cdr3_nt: TGTGCCACCCATGGGGCCAGCAATCAGCCCCAGCATTTT; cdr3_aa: CATHGASNQPQHF
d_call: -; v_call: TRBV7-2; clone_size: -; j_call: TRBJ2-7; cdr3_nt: TGTGCCAGCACCTCGGGGGACCGAGGTAAGGAGCAGTACTTC; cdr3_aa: CASTSGDRGKEQYF
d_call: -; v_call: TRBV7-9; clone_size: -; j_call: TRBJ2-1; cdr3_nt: TGTGCCAGCAGCTTTCAGTCCCTAGGAAATGAGCAGTTCTTC; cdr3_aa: CASSFQSLGNEQFF
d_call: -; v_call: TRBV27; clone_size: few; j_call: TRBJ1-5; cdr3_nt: TGTGCCTCTAACAGGGACGGTGGCAATCAGCCCCAGCATTTT; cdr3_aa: CASNRDGGNQPQHF
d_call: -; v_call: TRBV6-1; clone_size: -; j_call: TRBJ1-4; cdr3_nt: TGTGCCAGCGGGGCCTCCCGGGAAAAACTGTTTTTT; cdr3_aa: CASGASREKLFF
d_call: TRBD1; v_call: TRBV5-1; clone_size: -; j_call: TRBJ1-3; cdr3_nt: TGCGCCAGCAGCTCCGGAAGGGGGCTAGGCACCATATATTTT; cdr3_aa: CASSSGRGLGTIYF
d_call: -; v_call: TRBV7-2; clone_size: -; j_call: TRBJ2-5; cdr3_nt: TGTGCCAGCAGCTTAGTTGAGGGGGGGCATCAAGAGACCCAGTACTTC; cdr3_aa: CASSLVEGGHQETQYF
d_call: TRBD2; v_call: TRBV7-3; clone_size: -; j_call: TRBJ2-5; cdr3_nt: TGTGCCAGCAGCTCAACGACGGACCGGGGGGGGACCCAGTACTTC; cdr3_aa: CASSSTTDRGGTQYF
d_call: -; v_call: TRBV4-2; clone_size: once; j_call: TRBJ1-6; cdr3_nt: TGTGCCAGCAGCCAAGATCGGGATTCACCCCTCCACTTT; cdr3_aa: CASSQDRDSPLHF
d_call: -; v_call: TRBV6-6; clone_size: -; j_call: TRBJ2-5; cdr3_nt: TGTGCCAGCAGTTACCCCCAGGGTGGCCAAGAGACCCAGTACTTC; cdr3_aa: CASSYPQGGQETQYF
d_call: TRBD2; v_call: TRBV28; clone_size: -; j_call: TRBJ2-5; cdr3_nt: TGTGCCAGCAGTTTCTCACTAGCGGGAGGAGGGGAGACCCAGTACTTC; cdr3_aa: CASSFSLAGGGETQYF
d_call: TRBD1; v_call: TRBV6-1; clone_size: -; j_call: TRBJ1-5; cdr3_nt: TGTGCCAGCAGTGAAGCGGGGGGGACAGGGAATCAGCCCCAGCATTTT; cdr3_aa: CASSEAGGTGNQPQHF
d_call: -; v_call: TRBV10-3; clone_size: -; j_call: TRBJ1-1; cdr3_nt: TGTGCCATCAGTGAGGAAGCGGGGTCTGTGACTGAAGCTTTCTTT; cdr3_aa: CAISEEAGSVTEAFF